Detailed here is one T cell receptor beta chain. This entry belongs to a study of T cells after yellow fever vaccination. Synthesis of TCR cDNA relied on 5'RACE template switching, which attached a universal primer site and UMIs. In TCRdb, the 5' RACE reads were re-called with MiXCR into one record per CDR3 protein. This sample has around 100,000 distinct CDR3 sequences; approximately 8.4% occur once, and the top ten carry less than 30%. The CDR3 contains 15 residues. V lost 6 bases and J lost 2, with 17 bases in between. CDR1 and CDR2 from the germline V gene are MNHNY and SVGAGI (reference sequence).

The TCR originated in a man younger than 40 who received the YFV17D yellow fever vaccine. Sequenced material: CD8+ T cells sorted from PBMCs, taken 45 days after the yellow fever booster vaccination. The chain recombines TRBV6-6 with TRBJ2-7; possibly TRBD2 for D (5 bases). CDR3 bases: TGTGCCAGCAGCGTCGCGGGCCGCCCGGCCTACGAGCAGTACTTC. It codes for CASSVAGRPAYEQYF.